A single sample gave rise to the 29 T cell receptor beta chains below, sequenced in a study of post-analysis software for immune sequencing data. Regarding the study as a whole: Patients had higher frequencies than controls of about five TRBV segments, including TRBV5-6, TRBV5-1 and TRBV20-1.

Antigens of these TCRs are unknown. The authors incorporated unique molecular identifiers into the TCR beta cDNA libraries. TCRdb recomputed calls from the PCR reads with MiXCR, one row per CDR3 protein. The data show some 690,000 distinct CDR3 sequences, with 55% to 70% seen just once and about 11% held by the top ten. Sequencing input: blood. The receptors were gathered from a girl aged 2 to 9 with multiple sclerosis.

This clonotype was counted only a few times. V and J are TRBV7-2 and TRBJ2-4; no definite D call. This CDR3 has 14 amino acids. The germline CDR1 and CDR2 sequences are SGHTA and FQGNSA. V lost 0 bases and J lost 0, with 3 bases in between. CDR3 residues: CASSLALAKNIQYF. Here the CDR3 DNA reads TGTGCCAGCAGCTTAGCCCTAGCCAAAAACATTCAGTACTTC.

The chain has TRBV10-3 and TRBJ1-2; weak D call: TRBD1 (5 bases). The CDR3 consists of 14 residues. Between the trimmed V and J ends, which lost 0 bases and 3 bases, there was a span of 8 bases. Germline CDR1 reads ENHRY; CDR2 reads SYGVKD. CDR3 residues: CAISESGDHYGYTF. The DNA of the CDR3 is TGTGCCATCAGTGAGTCCGGGGACCACTATGGCTACACCTTC.

This clonotype was counted between two and nine times. The gene calls are TRBV12-3 or TRBV12-4 and TRBJ2-3; 9 bases line up with TRBD2. The CDR3 loop spans 16 amino acids. Losses at the gene ends were 1 base for V and 2 bases for J; bases not matched to a gene: 4. The chain's CDR3 is CASSLGPSGATDTQYF. In DNA, the CDR3 is TGTGCCAGCAGTTTAGGGCCTAGCGGGGCCACAGATACGCAGTATTTT.

In this sample, this clonotype turned up once. V is TRBV7-2 and J is TRBJ1-2; a weak D match, TRBD1 (5 bases). Germline CDR1 is SGHTA and CDR2 is FQGNSA. V shed 1 base and J shed 0 bases, with 9 bases lying between them. The CDR3 is made up of 15 amino acids. Here the CDR3 DNA reads TGTGCCAGCAGCTTAGACAGGACAACTAACTATGGCTACACCTTC. It encodes CASSLDRTTNYGYTF.

V and J are TRBV28 and TRBJ2-7; D gene uncertain. The CDR3 contains 13 residues. V shed 5 bases and J shed 3 bases, with 11 bases lying between them. Germline CDR1 MDHEN, CDR2 SYDVKM. DNA of the CDR3: TGTGCCAGCAGTCTAGTGGTCCGCTACGAGCAGTACTTC. This translates into CASSLVVRYEQYF.

The chain employs TRBV10-3 and TRBJ1-2; weak D call: TRBD1 (5 bases). This CDR3 has 15 amino acids. The V end was cut by 3 bases, the J end by 5 bases, with 16 bases between. Germline V gene data show CDR1 as ENHRY and CDR2 as SYGVKD. CDR3 in amino acids: CAISERDDALYGYTF. CDR3 bases: TGTGCCATCAGTGAACGGGACGATGCGCTGTATGGCTACACCTTC.

The count of this clonotype is one. V and J are TRBV12-5 and TRBJ2-3; D might be TRBD1 or TRBD2, each matching 5 bases. Looked up from germline, CDR1 is LGHNT and CDR2 is FRNRAP. The CDR3 length is 15 residues. Trimming removed 3 bases at V and 2 bases at J, with 12 bases between. Here the CDR3 DNA reads TGTGCTAGTGGTTTTTCCCGGGGCCTCACAGATACGCAGTATTTT. This gives the protein CASGFSRGLTDTQYF.

Comments on this clonotype: At one boundary the junction diverges from the germline segment, which might be a read error. V gene TRBV20-1 combines with J gene TRBJ1-2; no clear D. This CDR3 is built from 13 residues. Germline V gene data show CDR1 as DFQATT and CDR2 as SNEGSKA (reference sequence). CDR3 in amino acids: CSARVRTDYDYTF. DNA for the CDR3: TGCAGTGCTAGAGTGAGAACGGATTATGACTACACCTTC.

CDR3 sequence (DNA): TGCGCCAGCAGCCCTCTCCCAGGAGCGAACAATGAGCAGTTCTTC. It encodes CASSPLPGANNEQFF. The V call is TRBV4-3, the J call TRBJ2-1, with unresolved D. The CDR3 covers 15 residues. Trimming took 4 bases from V and 5 from J, leaving 15 bases between them. CDR1 and CDR2 from the germline V gene are LGHNA and YSLEER.

A few counts support this clonotype. The chain couples TRBV11-2 to TRBJ2-3; 12 nucleotides match TRBD2. CDR3 length equals 17 residues. The V gene's germline CDR1 is SGHAT and CDR2 FQNNGV. J was trimmed by 5 bases and V by 5 bases; bases with no gene match: 11. The CDR3 DNA reads TGTGCCAGCAGCCCCAGGGTGCTAGCGGGGGGGCAAGATACGCAGTATTTT. This codes for CASSPRVLAGGQDTQYF.

The chain couples TRBV12-3 or TRBV12-4 to TRBJ2-7; D could derive from TRBD1 or TRBD2 (5 bases each). The CDR3 has 12 residues. V was clipped by 8 bases and J by 4 bases, with 12 bases between them. CDR3 sequence (DNA): TGTGCCAGCGGGATCGGGGCTTACGAGCAGTACTTC. Translated: CASGIGAYEQYF.

This rearrangement joins TRBV6-2 or TRBV6-3 to TRBJ2-6; perhaps TRBD2 as D (6 bases). CDR1 and CDR2 from the germline V gene are MNHEY and SVGEGT. This CDR3 is 16 amino acids long. The V end was cut by 5 bases, the J end by 1 base, with 12 bases between. In DNA form, the CDR3 reads TGTGCCAGCAGTCAAGGGACTGGGTCTGGGGCCAACGTCCTGACTTTC. This encodes CASSQGTGSGANVLTF.

This chain uses TRBV7-9 with TRBJ2-1; 7 bases align to TRBD2. The CDR3 has 15 amino acids. Germline-derived CDR1 and CDR2 are SEHNR and FQNEAQ (reference sequence). Losses at the gene ends were 7 bases for V and 0 bases for J; bases not matched to a gene: 6. DNA for the CDR3: TGTGCCAGCAACAAGAAGCGGGACTCCTACAATGAGCAGTTCTTC. It is translated as CASNKKRDSYNEQFF.

The chain combines TRBV4-3 with TRBJ1-2, with 8 positions matching TRBD1. CDR3 length equals 13 residues. In germline, CDR1 is LGHNA, CDR2 YSLEER. The junction had 7 bases not matched to a gene; V was cut back by 5 bases and J by 8 bases. For the CDR3, the DNA is TGCGCCAGCAGCGCCGGACAGGGAGAGGGCTACACCTTC. Protein: CASSAGQGEGYTF.

V gene TRBV10-3 combines with J gene TRBJ2-1, with 7 bases lining up with TRBD2. J was trimmed by 4 bases and V by 4 bases; bases with no gene match: 10. Germline V gene lookup returns CDR1 ENHRY and CDR2 SYGVKD. The CDR3 is 16 amino acids. CDR3 DNA: TGTGCCATCAGTGTGGGGGTTGCGGGAGTGTACAATGAGCAGTTCTTC. Translating gives CAISVGVAGVYNEQFF.

This clonotype was recorded at least ten times. The V call is TRBV29-1, the J call TRBJ2-5; the D call may be TRBD1 or TRBD2 (5 bases each). V lost 5 bases, J lost 2 bases, and 9 bases lay in between. The CDR3 covers 12 residues. Germline CDR1 SQVTM, CDR2 ANQGSEA. The CDR3: CSVRDGQETQYF. The CDR3 region has the DNA TGCAGCGTTCGGGACGGACAAGAGACCCAGTACTTC.

This chain connects TRBV20-1 to TRBJ1-2; no reliable D call. Trimming removed 1 base from V and 1 base from J, with 4 bases in between. Germline V CDR1 and CDR2: DFQATT, SNEGSKA (reference sequence). The CDR3 runs to 12 residues. In DNA, the CDR3 is TGCAGTGCTAGAGGCCTTAACTATGGCTACACCTTC. This gives the protein CSARGLNYGYTF.

V and J are TRBV27 and TRBJ2-1, with 11 bases identical to TRBD2. The CDR3 is 17 amino acids. J gave up 3 bases and V 0 bases, and 4 bases lay outside the gene matches. CDR1 and CDR2 from the germline V gene are MNHEY and SMNVEV (reference sequence). The CDR3 region is CASSLSLAGALYNEQFF. CDR3 DNA sequence: TGTGCCAGCAGTTTATCACTAGCGGGGGCCCTCTACAATGAGCAGTTCTTC.

This clonotype was picked up one time. The V call is TRBV29-1, the J call TRBJ1-2; no clear D. The CDR3 runs 12 residues. V dropped 5 bases and J dropped 0 bases, with 7 bases sitting between them. Germline V gene lookup returns CDR1 SQVTM and CDR2 ANQGSEA. The CDR3 here is CSVYLTNYGYTF. The CDR3 DNA sequence: TGCAGCGTTTACCTAACTAACTATGGCTACACCTTC. Supplemented by reference TRBV29-1 and TRBJ1-2, the full variable domain reads SAVISQKPSRDICQRGTSLTIQCQVDSQVTMMFWYRQQPGQSLTLIATANQGSEATYESGFVIDKFPISRPNLTFSTLTVSNMSPEDSSIYLCSVYLTNYGYTFGSGTRLTVV.

The V call is TRBV6-6, the J call TRBJ1-1, with TRBD1 identical over 7 bases. The CDR3 extends over 12 amino acids. Germline V gives CDR1 MNHNY, CDR2 SVGAGI (reference sequence). The V segment lost 8 bases and the J segment 6 bases; nucleotides outside the gene matches: 6. The CDR3 coding sequence is TGTGCCAGCGGAGATCAGGGGGCTGAAGCTTTCTTT. It yields the protein CASGDQGAEAFF.

V and J are TRBV10-3 and TRBJ2-4; the match to TRBD2 covers 9 bases. The assigned J gene may be wrong: the sequence end matches TRBJ2-7 better. The CDR3 is 18 residues long. The germline CDR1 and CDR2 sequences are ENHRY and SYGVKD. The CDR3, as DNA: TGTGCCATCAGTGAGCTCTCGGGGGGAGTAGCGGGAGTCTACGAGCAGTACTTC. This encodes CAISELSGGVAGVYEQYF.

This rearrangement joins TRBV20-1 to TRBJ2-1, with 7 bases matching TRBD2. Germline V gene lookup returns CDR1 DFQATT and CDR2 SNEGSKA (reference sequence). The CDR3 runs to 14 residues. Trimming cost V 6 bases and J 0 bases; bases outside gene matches: 5. The CDR3, as DNA: TGCAGTGCCTGGGGCGGGAGCTCCTACAATGAGCAGTTCTTC. Protein: CSAWGGSSYNEQFF.

The chain has TRBV11-2 and TRBJ2-5; D perhaps matches TRBD2 (5 bases). V shed 1 base and J shed 11 bases, with 20 bases lying between them. Germline V gives CDR1 SGHAT, CDR2 FQNNGV. This CDR3 comprises 15 residues. The CDR3 is CASSLVVNPSEEQYF. In nucleotides, the CDR3 is TGTGCCAGCAGCTTAGTTGTCAACCCCTCGGAGGAGCAGTACTTC.

This clonotype has a handful of counts. The chain links TRBV24-1 to TRBJ2-7; tentatively, D is TRBD2 (6 bases). V shed 9 bases and J shed 5 bases, with 19 bases lying between them. From germline, CDR1 is KGHDR and CDR2 SFDVKD. CDR3 length: 14 amino acids. DNA of the CDR3: TGTGCCACCCTCAGCTCCGGGGGTACTCACGAGCAGTACTTC. Translation gives CATLSSGGTHEQYF.

In its sample, this clonotype was seen a few times. The chain combines TRBV20-1 with TRBJ2-7, with 10 bases that match TRBD1. The CDR3 has 15 residues. The V gene end was trimmed by 5 bases and the J gene end by 5 bases; junction bases not matched to a gene: 12. CDR1 DFQATT and CDR2 SNEGSKA come from the germline V gene (reference sequence). For the CDR3, the DNA is TGCAGTGCTGCGAGTGCCGGGACAGGGGTGAACGAGCAGTACTTC. This gives the protein CSAASAGTGVNEQYF.

The gene calls are TRBV10-3 and TRBJ2-1; D remains unclear. V dropped 3 bases and J dropped 8 bases, with 17 bases sitting between them. The CDR3 is 15 residues long. The germline V gene encodes CDR1 ENHRY and CDR2 SYGVKD. This chain's CDR3 is CAISDLLTHPHEQFF. For the CDR3, the DNA is TGTGCCATCAGTGATCTACTGACCCACCCACATGAGCAGTTCTTC.

The chain combines TRBV5-5 with TRBJ2-2; D gene unclear. CDR3 size: 14 residues. The germline V gene has CDR1 SGHKS and CDR2 YYEKEE (reference sequence). Deletions cut 0 bases from V and 6 bases from J, with 9 bases between. The CDR3 here is CASSLVKGPGELFF. The CDR3 DNA follows: TGTGCCAGCAGCTTGGTGAAGGGTCCCGGGGAGCTGTTTTTT.

This chain joins TRBV12-3 or TRBV12-4 and TRBJ1-5; D not resolved. V was shortened by 1 base and J by 6 bases, with 7 bases between the two germline ends. The CDR3 has 13 residues. The CDR3 loop is CASSLEGIQPQHF. The DNA of the CDR3 is TGTGCCAGCAGTTTAGAGGGAATTCAGCCCCAGCATTTT.

V and J are TRBV12-3 or TRBV12-4 and TRBJ2-5, with D possibly being TRBD2 (6 bases). The CDR3 runs to 15 residues. Trimming took 2 bases from V and 5 from J, leaving 15 bases between them. The CDR3 bases are TGTGCCAGCAGTTTACCGCGGGGCGGCGGGGAGACCCAGTACTTC. This translates into CASSLPRGGGETQYF.